The sequence of this T cell receptor beta chain was determined in a study of persistence of HIV-infected CD4 T cells. Across the study: Anti-CD3/anti-CD28 stimulation activated a higher proportion of cells than antigen stimulation, with lower memory fraction.

This CDR3 has 14 amino acids. Germline CDR1 and CDR2: MDHEN and SYDVKM. The J segment lost 2 bases and the V segment lost 8 bases, leaving 9 bases of the junction unmatched. About this clone itself: The target antigen is unknown.

Nonspecific anti-CD3/anti-CD28 bead stimulation represents the broad CD4+ T cell repertoire. Responding CD4+ T cells were sorted by upregulation of both CD40 ligand and CD69. Plasma HIV-1 RNA stayed below 50 copies/mL for at least 4 years. CD4+ T cell counts exceeded 400 cells/uL; CMV serology was positive. This was the immunoSEQ version 4 assay in survey mode. Measured with immunoSEQ multiplex PCR; TCRdb has only the in-frame clones, and not every one. The repertoire includes 35,000 to 50,000 clones, roughly 90% of them detected once, and 0.95% to 1.1% sits in the top ten. The source is an adult man with HIV who was CMV-seropositive. The V gene is TRBV28, the J gene TRBJ2-7; 7 nucleotides agree with TRBD2. Specimen: CD4+ T cells sorted from PBMCs after roughly 20-hour stimulation, collected from a patient who received antiretroviral therapy. The CDR3 sequence is CASEGTTVPYEQYF. The DNA of the CDR3 is TGTGCCAGCGAAGGGACTACGGTACCCTACGAGCAGTACTTC.